This record looks at one T cell receptor (beta chain) sequence and its context. Germline CDR1 and CDR2: SGHRS and YFSETQ. J gave up 2 bases and V 5 bases, and 5 bases lay outside the gene matches. The CDR3 loop spans 15 amino acids. This entry belongs to a study of cytomegalovirus exposure and HLA in healthy donors. The data were produced by immunoSEQ multiplex PCR, yet TCRdb's version contains in-frame clones alone and is incomplete. Of over 150,000 clones detected, about 90% appear once; the ten largest clones hold 3% to 3.5%. This rearrangement joins TRBV5-1 to TRBJ2-3; TRBD1 matches 10 bases. The clonotype was recovered from a woman in her late teens or twenties in good health and CMV-seropositive. Sequences were obtained from PBMCs. The CDR3 region is CASRDGTGDTDTQYF. The CDR3 DNA reads TGCGCCAGCAGGGACGGGACAGGGGACACAGATACGCAGTATTTT.